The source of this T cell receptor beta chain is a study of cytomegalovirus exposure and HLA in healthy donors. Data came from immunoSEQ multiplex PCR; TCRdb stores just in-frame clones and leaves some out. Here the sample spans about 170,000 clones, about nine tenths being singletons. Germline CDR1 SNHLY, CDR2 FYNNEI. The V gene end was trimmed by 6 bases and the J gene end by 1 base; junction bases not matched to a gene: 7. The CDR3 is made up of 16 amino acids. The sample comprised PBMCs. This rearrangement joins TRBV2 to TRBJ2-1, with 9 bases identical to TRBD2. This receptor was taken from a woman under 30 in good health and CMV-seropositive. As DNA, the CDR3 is TGTGCCAGCAGGTCAGCGGGAGGATTTTCCTACAATGAGCAGTTCTTC. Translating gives CASRSAGGFSYNEQFF.